The T cell receptor beta chain described here comes from a study of blood T cell repertoires in COVID-19. TCRdb's copy holds only in-frame clones and misses some; the assay was immunoSEQ multiplex PCR. Of hundreds of thousands of clones listed, nearly 90% are singletons. The sample comprised PBMCs or T cells enriched from blood (not recorded which). This clonotype was sampled from a young woman with acute COVID-19.

CDR3 nucleotides: TGTGCCAGCAACCAGTTCCTAGCGAGCAATGAGCAGTTCTTC. It encodes CASNQFLASNEQFF. The rearrangement joins TRBV2 to TRBJ2-1, with D possibly TRBD2 on 6 matching bases. Germline V gene data show CDR1 as SNHLY and CDR2 as FYNNEI. Trimming removed 7 bases at V and 6 bases at J, with 16 bases between. The CDR3 spans 14 residues.